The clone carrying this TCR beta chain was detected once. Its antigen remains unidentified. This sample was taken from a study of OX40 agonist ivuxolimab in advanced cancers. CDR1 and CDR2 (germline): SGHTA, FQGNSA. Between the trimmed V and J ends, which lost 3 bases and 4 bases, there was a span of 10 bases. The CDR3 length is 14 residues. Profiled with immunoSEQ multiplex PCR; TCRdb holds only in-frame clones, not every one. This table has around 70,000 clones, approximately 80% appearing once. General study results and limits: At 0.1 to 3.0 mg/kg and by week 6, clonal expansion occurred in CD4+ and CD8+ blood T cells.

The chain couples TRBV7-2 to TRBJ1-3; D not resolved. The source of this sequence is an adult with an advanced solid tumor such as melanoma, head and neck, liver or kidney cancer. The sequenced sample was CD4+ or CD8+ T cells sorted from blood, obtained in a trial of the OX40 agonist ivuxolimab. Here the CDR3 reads CASSFQRAGNTIYF. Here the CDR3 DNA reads TGTGCCAGCAGCTTTCAGAGGGCCGGAAACACCATATATTTT.